Described below is a single T cell receptor (beta chain) sequence and its context. In the study's own analysis: Nucleated cell number was recorded as an estimate derived from reference gene primer amplification. Sequencing was performed with immunoSEQ multiplex PCR; in TCRdb, only in-frame clones are kept and a portion is missing. Clone size and V and J calls were adopted from that table, with D and trimming inferred from the DNA. The sample has over 200,000 clones; roughly 80% are singletons. The data originate from a study of blood T cell repertoires in COVID-19. Study-level information: Samples representing acute and convalescent COVID-19 were sourced from the United States, Italy and Spain. PBMCs, B-cell-depleted T cells, or T cells were the source of the cDNA or gDNA that made up the material.

V was shortened by 0 bases and J by 7 bases, with 16 bases between the two germline ends. CDR1 and CDR2 from the germline V gene are MGHRA and YSYEKL. This CDR3 has 15 amino acids. The sample was peripheral blood. The source of this sequence is a human donor in a cohort sampled during active COVID-19. The chain has TRBV4-1 and TRBJ2-7, with D maybe TRBD1 (6 bases). CDR3: CASSQEQQGSREQYF. The CDR3 nucleotides read TGCGCCAGCAGCCAAGAGCAGCAGGGGAGTAGGGAGCAGTACTTC.